The 19 T cell receptor beta chains presented below share a single source sample, sequenced in a study of cytomegalovirus exposure and HLA in healthy donors. In the PCR, 60 Vbeta and 13 Jbeta primers were used. Data came from immunoSEQ multiplex PCR; TCRdb stores just in-frame clones and leaves some out. The table lists around 110,000 clones. Sequencing used PBMCs. Receptors originate from a man in his thirties or forties in good health and CMV-seronegative.

The V gene is TRBV5-6, the J gene TRBJ2-7; a weak D match, TRBD2 (6 bases). In germline, CDR1 is SGHDT, CDR2 YYEEEE. The V gene lost 4 bases and the J gene lost 1 base, with 15 bases spanning the gap. This CDR3 spans 15 amino acids. The CDR3 here is CASSHGAGRSYEQYF. The DNA of the CDR3 is TGTGCCAGCAGCCACGGGGCAGGGAGGTCCTACGAGCAGTACTTC.

The J gene is TRBJ2-5, the V gene TRBV5-1; no definite D call. With 0 bases removed from V and 3 bases from J, the gap between germline ends came to 6 bases. The germline V gene encodes CDR1 SGHRS and CDR2 YFSETQ. The CDR3 has 13 amino acids. CDR3 residues: CASSLGVEETQYF. In nucleotides, the CDR3 is TGCGCCAGCAGCTTGGGAGTTGAAGAGACCCAGTACTTC.

The chain is built from TRBV18 and TRBJ1-1; the match to TRBD1 covers 8 bases. The germline V gene encodes CDR1 KGHSH and CDR2 LQKENI. The CDR3 runs 16 residues. V shed 5 bases, J shed 0 bases, and the junction held 8 bases outside the gene matches. The CDR3: CASSSGTGNVNTEAFF. The CDR3 DNA follows: TGTGCCAGCTCATCCGGGACAGGAAACGTGAACACTGAAGCTTTCTTT.

The rearrangement joins TRBV7-7 to TRBJ2-3, with a tentative D call TRBD1 (5 bases). Germline V gene lookup returns CDR1 SSHAT and CDR2 FNYEAQ (reference sequence). The CDR3 is 14 amino acids. Trimming removed 1 base from V and 6 bases from J, with 11 bases in between. This CDR3 is CASSLGHPGDTQYF. CDR3 DNA: TGTGCCAGCAGCTTAGGGCATCCAGGGGATACGCAGTATTTT.

The CDR3 DNA sequence: TGCGCCAGCAGCCAAGAACAGGGTATCTTTTACGAGCAGTACTTC. This encodes CASSQEQGIFYEQYF. The chain carries TRBV4-1 and TRBJ2-7; tentatively, D is TRBD1 (6 bases). The germline gives CDR1 MGHRA, CDR2 YSYEKL. Trimming took off 0 bases at V and 4 bases at J, with 13 bases between the two ends. The CDR3 consists of 15 residues.

The chain couples TRBV18 to TRBJ2-6; possibly TRBD2 for D (7 bases). Trimming left V 3 bases short and J 2 bases short, with 14 bases between. Germline assignment: CDR1 KGHSH and CDR2 LQKENI. This CDR3 region has 17 residues. CDR3 protein: CASSPNWGGAGANVLTF. The CDR3 nucleotides read TGTGCCAGCTCACCGAACTGGGGGGGCGCTGGGGCCAACGTCCTGACTTTC.

The rearrangement joins TRBV6-5 to TRBJ2-1; 12 bases match TRBD2. CDR1 is MNHEY and CDR2 is SVGAGI in the germline V gene. Trimming at V came to 5 bases and at J to 7 bases, leaving 3 bases not matched to a gene. The CDR3 length is 14 residues. This CDR3 reads CASSRTSGVNEQFF. The CDR3 nucleotides are TGTGCCAGCAGTCGGACTAGCGGGGTAAATGAGCAGTTCTTC.

The rearrangement joins TRBV5-8 to TRBJ1-5, with unresolved D. The CDR3 is made up of 14 amino acids. Germline CDR1 SGHTS, CDR2 YDEGEE. With 1 base removed from V and 5 bases from J, the gap between germline ends came to 10 bases. The CDR3 DNA reads as TGTGCCAGCAGCTTGCTCTTAGGAGATCAGCCCCAGCATTTT. Amino acid sequence: CASSLLLGDQPQHF. The complete variable domain, with remaining parts taken from reference TRBV5-8 and TRBJ1-5, reads EAGVTQSPTHLIKTRGQQATLRCSPISGHTSVYWYQQALGLGLQFLLWYDEGEERNRGNFPPRFSGRQFPNYSSELNVNALELEDSALYLCASSLLLGDQPQHFGDGTRLSIL.

The V call is TRBV6-5, the J call TRBJ1-3; TRBD1 matches at 7 bases. Germline CDR1 and CDR2: MNHEY and SVGAGI. The CDR3 is 14 amino acids. Germline trimming cut 6 bases from V and 8 bases from J; bases unmatched to any gene: 10. The CDR3 DNA reads as TGTGCCAGCAGAACGACAGGGTCGGCTCACACCATATATTTT. This gives the protein CASRTTGSAHTIYF.

The J gene is TRBJ1-1, the V gene TRBV10-3; D is unresolved. The CDR3 extends over 15 amino acids. CDR1 and CDR2 (germline): ENHRY, SYGVKD. Deletions cut 5 bases from V and 1 base from J, with 14 bases between. The CDR3 loop is CAISTLGVGNTEAFF. The CDR3 DNA reads TGTGCCATCAGTACCCTCGGGGTGGGGAACACTGAAGCTTTCTTT.

CDR3: CASSILAGGETQYF. The CDR3 nucleotides read TGTGCCAGTAGTATCCTGGCGGGGGGAGAGACCCAGTACTTC. The J gene is TRBJ2-7, the V gene TRBV19, with 8 positions matching TRBD2. Near its end, the DNA agrees better with TRBJ2-5, so the J call may be wrong. CDR3 size: 14 residues. Germline lookup yields CDR1 LNHDA and CDR2 SQIVND (reference sequence).

The V call is TRBV5-1, the J call TRBJ2-4; 10 positions match TRBD1. V was clipped by 2 bases and J by 8 bases; unmatched bases: 13. This CDR3 has 17 amino acids. The germline gives CDR1 SGHRS, CDR2 YFSETQ. The DNA of the CDR3 is TGCGCCAGCAGCTTCCACCGATCTACGGACAGGGGGGACATTCAGTACTTC. Amino acid sequence: CASSFHRSTDRGDIQYF.

The chain is built from TRBV29-1 and TRBJ2-3, with 11 bases that match TRBD2. V was clipped by 5 bases and J by 3 bases; unmatched bases: 10. Germline lookup yields CDR1 SQVTM and CDR2 ANQGSEA. This CDR3 comprises 16 residues. The CDR3 sequence is CSVLAGGGRWTDTQYF. DNA for the CDR3: TGCAGCGTTTTAGCGGGAGGGGGCCGGTGGACAGATACGCAGTATTTT.

Comments on this clone: This CDR3 is also generated by other DNA sequences in the sample. The chain joins TRBV7-3 to TRBJ2-6; a weak D match, TRBD1 (7 bases). V was cut by 5 bases and J by 2 bases, with 10 bases left in between. The germline CDR1 and CDR2 sequences are SGHTA and FQGTGA. The CDR3 is 15 residues long. In DNA form, the CDR3 reads TGTGCCAGCAGCCCAGGGGGGCCTGGGGCCAACGTCCTGACTTTC. Its protein is CASSPGGPGANVLTF.

The genes are TRBV7-2 and TRBJ2-3, with D perhaps TRBD2 (6 bases). The CDR3 contains 16 residues. Germline V CDR1 and CDR2: SGHTA, FQGNSA. Between the trimmed V and J ends, which lost 1 base and 4 bases, there was a span of 15 bases. Here the CDR3 DNA reads TGTGCCAGCAGCTTAGATATGGCGGGGTGGGCAGATACGCAGTATTTT. Its translation: CASSLDMAGWADTQYF.

As concerns this clone: The limits of the CDR3 on the DNA are not certain, so only TCRdb's listed CDR3 is given. The V and J genes are TRBV10-3 and TRBJ2-1; the D segment call TRBD1 is taken from the table without a DNA check. Ends included, the CDR3 has 12 residues. Germline-derived CDR1 and CDR2 are ENHRY and SYGVKD. The CDR3: CAISEVGQGSFF.

This chain links TRBV2 with TRBJ2-7; D possibly corresponds to TRBD1 (6 bases). This CDR3 region has 13 residues. Germline CDR1 SNHLY, CDR2 FYNNEI. V shed 6 bases and J shed 7 bases, with 16 bases lying between them. The CDR3 protein is CASRPRGGGEQYF. DNA for the CDR3: TGTGCCAGCAGGCCCCGTGGGGGCGGGGAGCAGTACTTC.

The rearrangement joins TRBV19 to TRBJ1-1, with 9 bases identical to TRBD1. This CDR3 has 16 amino acids. Germline-derived CDR1 and CDR2 are LNHDA and SQIVND (reference sequence). The ends lost 5 bases at V and 3 bases at J; junction bases unmatched: 10. CDR3: CASSVTGGGPHTEAFF. The DNA of the CDR3 is TGTGCCAGTAGTGTCACAGGGGGCGGGCCCCACACTGAAGCTTTCTTT. Based on the CDR3 plus reference TRBV19 and TRBJ1-1, the full variable domain is DGGITQSPKYLFRKEGQNVTLSCEQNLNHDAMYWYRQDPGQGLRLIYYSQIVNDFQKGDIAEGYSVSREKKESFPLTVTSAQKNPTAFYLCASSVTGGGPHTEAFFGQGTRLTVV.

The chain links TRBV11-3 to TRBJ1-1; a weak D match, TRBD1 (5 bases). CDR3 length equals 14 residues. The V and J ends lost 3 bases and 0 bases respectively, with 8 bases between them. Looked up from germline, CDR1 is SGHNT and CDR2 is YENEEA. The CDR3 coding sequence is TGTGCCAGCAGCTTCGACAGTTTGAACACTGAAGCTTTCTTT. Residues: CASSFDSLNTEAFF. Full variable domain (rest looked up from reference TRBV11-3 and TRBJ1-1): EAGVVQSPRYKIIEKKQPVAFWCNPISGHNTLYWYLQNLGQGPELLIRYENEEAVDDSQLPKDRFSAERLKGVDSTLKIQPAELGDSAVYLCASSFDSLNTEAFFGQGTRLTVV.